This TCR beta chain emerged from a study of CD4+ T cells in melanoma (dated 2022 in TCRdb). Concerning the study at large: The study examined neoantigen-specific CD4+ T cells in human melanoma.

The paper as a whole reports these results and caveats: Diverse differentiation states were reported to be shown by neoantigen-specific CD4+ T cells in melanoma. Neoantigen-specific CD4+ T cells were reported to be correlated with the function of CD8+ T cells, macrophages and B cells.

On this clone itself: It lacks a known antigen. No qualities accompany the bases; no much larger clone lies one base away.

Library prep was done by the immunoSEQ multiplex PCR assay. Not all clones reach the TCRdb copy of this immuneACCESS table, which keeps in-frame sequences only. Checked studies attribute under half of the gap to unresolved V genes and leave the rest unexplained. The sample has some 13,000 clones on record, about three quarters of them singletons. The top ten hold approximately 16% of the sample. Patients with melanoma were used as donors. The source material was cells from a culture (not recorded whether cultured in vitro). The receptor was derived from a human donor with melanoma.

The DNA is TGTGCCAGCAGCTTAGAAGGGTCGGGAGGACTAGCCGGAGATACGCAGTATTTT. Translated, this gives CASSLEGSGGLAGDTQYF. The sequence joins TRBV7-3 to TRBJ2-3; 8 central nucleotides agree with TRBD2. Taken from the germline V gene, the CDR1 and CDR2 loops are SGHTA and FQGTGA. Clipping removes 2 bases from V and 5 bases from J, with 15 as the unmatched junction base count. Counted from cysteine to phenylalanine, this CDR3 has 18 amino acids. Only the CDR3 portion is preserved as DNA: 54 bases, with reading frame beginning at the first base.